This T cell receptor (beta chain) was identified during a study of blood T cell repertoires in COVID-19. Study-wide context: T cells, B-cell-depleted T cells, or PBMCs supplied cDNA or gDNA.

As originally analysed: Estimation of nucleated cell counts was performed using reference gene primer amplification. Profiling relied on immunoSEQ multiplex PCR, and the TCRdb table lists in-frame clones only, not all of them. That table supplies the V and J calls and clone size; D and trimming were determined from the DNA. The sample has some 140,000 clones; about 89% are singletons. The CDR3 spans 14 residues. CDR1 MGHDK and CDR2 SYGVNS come from the germline V gene. The V and J ends lost 1 base and 7 bases respectively, with 10 bases between them. The source material was peripheral blood. This clonotype originated in a man aged 50 to 59 with acute or convalescent COVID-19. The rearrangement uses TRBV25-1 and TRBJ1-4, with D possibly TRBD1 on 5 matching bases. The CDR3 DNA follows: TGTGCCAGCAGTGAATTGGGGAGGGGTGAAAAACTGTTTTTT. Translating it yields CASSELGRGEKLFF.